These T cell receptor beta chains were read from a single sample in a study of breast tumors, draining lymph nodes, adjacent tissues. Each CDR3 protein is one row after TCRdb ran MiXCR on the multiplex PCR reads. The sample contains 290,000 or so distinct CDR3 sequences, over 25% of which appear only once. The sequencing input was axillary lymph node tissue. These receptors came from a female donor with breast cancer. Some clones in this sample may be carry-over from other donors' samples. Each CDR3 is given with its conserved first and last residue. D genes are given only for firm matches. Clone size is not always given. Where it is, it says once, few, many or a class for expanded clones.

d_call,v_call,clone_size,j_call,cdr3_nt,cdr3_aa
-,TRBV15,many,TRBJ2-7,TGTGCCACCAGCAGACCCAGGGGCGAGCAGTACTTC,CATSRPRGEQYF
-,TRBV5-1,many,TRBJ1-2,TGCGCCAGCAGCTACCAGACCGAATATGGCTACACCTTC,CASSYQTEYGYTF
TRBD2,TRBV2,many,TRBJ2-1,TGTGCCAGCAGTGAAGGCCTACTAGCGGGATTGGTTAGGGGGCAGTTCTTC,CASSEGLLAGLVRGQFF
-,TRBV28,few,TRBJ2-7,TGTGCCAGCAGTTTAGGCGGGCTCAAAGGCGAGCAGTACTTC,CASSLGGLKGEQYF
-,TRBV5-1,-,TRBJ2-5,TGCGCCAGCAGAAGATTGGGGGCGACAGCAGGGACCCAGTACTTC,CASRRLGATAGTQYF
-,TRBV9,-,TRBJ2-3,TGTGCCAGCAGCGCCCGGGGTGATAGCACAGATACGCAGTATTTT,CASSARGDSTDTQYF
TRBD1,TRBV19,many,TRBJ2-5,TGTGCCAGTAGCAAAGACAGGGGCCAAGAGACCCAGTACTTC,CASSKDRGQETQYF
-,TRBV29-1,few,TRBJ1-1,TGCAGCGTTGAGACCCCCACAGGGAGGGAGACTGAAGCTTTCTTT,CSVETPTGRETEAFF
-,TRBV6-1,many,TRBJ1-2,TGTGCCAGCAGTGAAGGTCCGGTTAACTATGGCTACACCTTC,CASSEGPVNYGYTF
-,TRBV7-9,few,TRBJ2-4,TGTGCCAGCAGCCCACTCCGGGGGTCAGTGGGGAACATTCAGTACTTC,CASSPLRGSVGNIQYF
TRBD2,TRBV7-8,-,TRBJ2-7,TGTGCCAGTTCGACTAGCGGGAGGTACGAGCAGTACTTC,CASSTSGRYEQYF
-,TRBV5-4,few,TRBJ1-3,TGTGCCAGCAGCTTGGTGGGGACAAGCTCTGGAAACACCATATATTTT,CASSLVGTSSGNTIYF
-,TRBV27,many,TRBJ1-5,TGTGCCAGCAGTTACTCGGGCGATCAGCCCCAGCATTTT,CASSYSGDQPQHF
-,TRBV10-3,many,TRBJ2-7,TGTGCCACCGGAGGGGGAGGTGGCTCCTACGAGCAGTACTTC,CATGGGGGSYEQYF
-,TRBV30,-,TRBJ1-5,TGTGCCTGGAGTGCACAGGGATTGCGGAATCAGCCCCAGCATTTT,CAWSAQGLRNQPQHF
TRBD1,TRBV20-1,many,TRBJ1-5,TGCAGTGCCGACGACAGGGGGACAGGGGACCAGCATTTT,CSADDRGTGDQHF
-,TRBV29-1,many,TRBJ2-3,TGCAGCCCGTTGCGGCCCGGGCAGGGAACCCAGCAGTATTTT,CSPLRPGQGTQQYF
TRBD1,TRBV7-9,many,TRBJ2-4,TGTGCCAGCAGCCAAGGGGGCCTGTTC,CASSQGGLF
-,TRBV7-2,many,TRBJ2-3,TGTGCCAGCAGCTTAGTGACGGGAGGCACAGATACGCAGTATTTT,CASSLVTGGTDTQYF
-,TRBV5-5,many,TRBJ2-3,TGTGCCAGCAGCTTGGGGGTGGGCAGGGGCACAGATACGCAGTATTTT,CASSLGVGRGTDTQYF
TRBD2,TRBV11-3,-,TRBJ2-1,TGTGCCAGCAGCATAACTAGCGGGAATAACAATGAGCAGTTCTTC,CASSITSGNNNEQFF
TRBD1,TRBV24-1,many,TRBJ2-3,TGTGCCACCAGTAGGACAGGTAGGGGCACAGATACGCAGTATTTT,CATSRTGRGTDTQYF
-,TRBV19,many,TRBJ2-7,TGTGCCAGTAGTATTGGGAACGGGGCTTACGAGCAGTACTTC,CASSIGNGAYEQYF